One sample yielded the 14 T cell receptor beta chains listed below, sequenced in a study of T cell repertoires in cytomegalovirus infection. Using its own MiXCR run on the reads, TCRdb lists one record per CDR3 protein. The profile shows 310,000 or so distinct CDR3 sequences, 9.6% of them singletons. The sample consisted of PBMCs. The receptors were gathered from a human donor in good health (CMV status not recorded). Some clones in this sample may be carry-over from other donors' samples.

This clonotype has at least ten counts. This sequence joins TRBV7-2 and TRBJ2-7; the match to TRBD1 covers 10 bases. The length of the CDR3 is 15 residues. Per germline, CDR1 SGHTA and CDR2 FQGNSA. J lost 5 bases, V lost 1 base, and 5 bases had no gene match. The CDR3 reads CASSLGQGAHHEQYV. The CDR3 DNA is TGTGCCAGCAGCTTAGGACAGGGGGCGCACCACGAGCAGTACGTC.

This clonotype occurred many times. The chain combines TRBV20-1 with TRBJ1-2, with 9 positions matching TRBD1. The CDR3 is 15 residues long. The germline V gene encodes CDR1 DFQATT and CDR2 SNEGSKA (reference sequence). Trimming at V came to 3 bases and at J to 4 bases, leaving 9 bases not matched to a gene. The CDR3 DNA follows: TGCAGTGCTAGTCGAAAAACACAGGGGGCCTATGGCTACACCTTC. This encodes CSASRKTQGAYGYTF.

In this sample, this clonotype turned up many times. This chain uses TRBV28 with TRBJ2-2; tentatively, D is TRBD2 (8 bases). Germline lookup yields CDR1 MDHEN and CDR2 SYDVKM. The germline V and J ends were trimmed by 5 bases and 4 bases, with 26 bases remaining between them. CDR3 size: 19 residues. The CDR3 is CASSPTMGQRGSGTGELFF. In DNA, the CDR3 is TGTGCCAGCAGTCCGACCATGGGACAGCGGGGGTCGGGCACCGGGGAGCTGTTTTTT.

At least ten counts were recorded for this clonotype. The gene calls are TRBV27 and TRBJ2-2, with unresolved D. The CDR3 totals 14 residues. V shed 1 base and J shed 4 bases, with 7 bases lying between them. Germline CDR1 and CDR2: MNHEY and SMNVEV (reference sequence). The CDR3 region has the DNA TGTGCCAGCAGTTTATTGAGTGGCACCGGGGAGCTGTTTTTT. Protein product: CASSLLSGTGELFF.

This clonotype was recorded many times. The chain recombines TRBV27 with TRBJ1-5; 11 nucleotides align to TRBD1. With 4 bases clipped from V and 5 bases from J, the junction kept 7 bases outside the gene matches. The germline V gene encodes CDR1 MNHEY and CDR2 SMNVEV (reference sequence). This CDR3 is built from 16 residues. CDR3 bases: TGTGCCAGCAGTTACCTATCGGGACAGGGGGATCAGCCCCAGCATTTT. The encoded protein is CASSYLSGQGDQPQHF.

The table lists this clonotype with many counts. CDR3 region: CASTPQAAETQYF. CDR3 DNA: TGTGCCAGCACCCCACAGGCTGCAGAGACCCAGTACTTC. V and J are TRBV7-2 and TRBJ2-5, with D perhaps matching TRBD1 (5 bases). Between the trimmed V and J ends, which lost 7 bases and 4 bases, there was a span of 13 bases. Germline assignment: CDR1 SGHTA and CDR2 FQGNSA. The CDR3 loop spans 13 amino acids.

This clonotype was observed a single time. The chain joins TRBV29-1 to TRBJ2-1; a weak D match, TRBD1 (6 bases). CDR1 and CDR2 (germline): SQVTM, ANQGSEA. V lost 4 bases to trimming and J lost 9 bases, with 16 bases between them. This CDR3 is built from 13 residues. The CDR3 sequence: CSVGNREFSEQFF. CDR3 nucleotide sequence: TGCAGCGTTGGGAACAGGGAGTTCAGTGAGCAGTTCTTC.

In its sample, this clonotype was seen once. The chain links TRBV20-1 to TRBJ1-2, with 10 bases fitting TRBD1. The V gene's germline CDR1 is DFQATT and CDR2 SNEGSKA (reference sequence). The CDR3 is 16 amino acids. V gave up 2 bases and J gave up 3 bases; unmatched junction bases: 9. CDR3 region: CSARSGTGVTHYGYTF. The CDR3 bases are TGCAGTGCTAGATCCGGGACAGGGGTAACCCACTATGGCTACACCTTC.

This clonotype showed up many times. The chain has TRBV20-1 and TRBJ2-3; 8 nucleotides align to TRBD2. The ends lost 1 base at V and 0 bases at J; junction bases unmatched: 3. The CDR3 sequence is 15 residues long. Germline V gives CDR1 DFQATT, CDR2 SNEGSKA (reference sequence). The CDR3 sequence: CSARGQRGSTDTQYF. The CDR3 coding sequence is TGCAGTGCTAGAGGACAGCGGGGGAGCACAGATACGCAGTATTTT.

This clonotype occurred many times. The chain has TRBV20-1 and TRBJ1-1, with TRBD1 as a possible D gene (5 bases). The V end lost 0 bases, the J end lost 4 bases, and 12 bases lay between the germline ends. CDR1 is DFQATT and CDR2 is SNEGSKA in the germline V gene (reference sequence). This CDR3 comprises 14 residues. CDR3 in amino acids: CSARDSQGFTEAFF. CDR3 in DNA: TGCAGTGCTAGAGATTCCCAGGGCTTCACTGAAGCTTTCTTT.

This clonotype has a count of ten or more. The chain combines TRBV7-9 with TRBJ2-1; 10 nucleotides match TRBD2. The CDR3 covers 21 residues. Germline V gene sequence: CDR1 SEHNR, CDR2 FQNEAQ (reference sequence). V was pared by 3 bases and J by 7 bases, with 24 bases of the junction left unmatched. In nucleotides, the CDR3 is TGTGCCAGCAGCTTGAGTGGGTATAGCGGGGGGCGGTTCTGGCCTACAAATGAGCAGTTCTTC. It yields the protein CASSLSGYSGGRFWPTNEQFF.

There are a few counts of this clonotype. This chain connects TRBV10-3 to TRBJ1-5, with 7 bases fitting TRBD1. Trimming cost V 7 bases and J 6 bases; bases outside gene matches: 6. The CDR3 sequence is 13 residues long. CDR1 is ENHRY, CDR2 SYGVKD, per germline. The CDR3 coding sequence is TGTGCCATCACTCAGGACAGGACTCAGCCCCAGCATTTT. Protein: CAITQDRTQPQHF.

This clonotype was seen many times. J is TRBJ2-2 and V is TRBV5-4, with TRBD2 identical over 15 bases. Germline V gene lookup returns CDR1 SGHNT and CDR2 YYREEE (reference sequence). V was clipped by 4 bases and J by 1 base; unmatched bases: 5. This CDR3 region has 18 residues. CDR3 residues: CASSPGLAGGVNTGELFF. CDR3 nucleotide sequence: TGTGCCAGCAGCCCAGGACTAGCGGGGGGGGTGAACACCGGGGAGCTGTTTTTT.

V usage is TRBV5-5 and J usage is TRBJ1-2, with TRBD1 as a possible D gene (5 bases). This CDR3 region has 14 residues. V lost 4 bases and J lost 4, with 14 bases in between. Germline CDR1 SGHKS, CDR2 YYEKEE (reference sequence). The CDR3 nucleotides are TGTGCCAGCAGCCCTACAAGGGGCGTCTATGGCTACACCTTC. Its protein product is CASSPTRGVYGYTF.